This T cell receptor (beta chain) comes out of a study of cytomegalovirus exposure and HLA in healthy donors. General study results and limits: Later work found most CMV-associated TCR beta chains apparently HLA-restricted. Cytomegalovirus-associated TCR beta chains were listed, numbering some 180. TCR beta V- and J-gene trimming, according to a later analysis, was linked to a missense DCLRE1C variant.

Primers: 60 Vbeta forward and 13 Jbeta reverse. The method was immunoSEQ multiplex PCR; TCRdb's version includes in-frame clones alone and lacks a portion of them. In the table there are about 110,000 clones, about three quarters of which are singletons. Healthy bone marrow donors made up the donors. The V gene's germline CDR1 is KGHSH and CDR2 LQKENI. The CDR3 runs to 17 residues. Trimming cost V 8 bases and J 4 bases; bases outside gene matches: 14. Comments on this clone: As yet, its antigen is unknown.

The sequenced sample was PBMCs. V and J are TRBV18 and TRBJ2-3; 11 bases are a match to TRBD2. The sequence came from a woman aged 45 to 65 in good health and CMV-seropositive. For the CDR3, the DNA is TGTGCCAGCAAAGAGCAACAACTAGCGGGGGCCTCAGATACGCAGTATTTT. It codes for CASKEQQLAGASDTQYF.